The T cell receptor beta chain described here comes from a study of T cells in tuberculosis. The CDR3 length is 15 residues. V was shortened by 1 base and J by 5 bases, with 13 bases between the two germline ends. CDR1 is SGHTA and CDR2 is FQGNSA in the germline V gene. TCRdb's table, derived via immunoSEQ multiplex PCR, lists solely in-frame clones and lacks some. The data contain around 19,000 clones, 75% to 90% of them singletons. The TCR comes from a donor between 5 and 29 years old with latent tuberculosis or without tuberculosis infection. Sequencing was carried out using PBMCs. V is TRBV7-2 and J is TRBJ2-3; D is possibly TRBD2 (5 bases). The CDR3 sequence is CASSLVTTPGDTQYF. CDR3 DNA: TGTGCCAGCAGCTTAGTGACTACCCCGGGAGATACGCAGTATTTT.